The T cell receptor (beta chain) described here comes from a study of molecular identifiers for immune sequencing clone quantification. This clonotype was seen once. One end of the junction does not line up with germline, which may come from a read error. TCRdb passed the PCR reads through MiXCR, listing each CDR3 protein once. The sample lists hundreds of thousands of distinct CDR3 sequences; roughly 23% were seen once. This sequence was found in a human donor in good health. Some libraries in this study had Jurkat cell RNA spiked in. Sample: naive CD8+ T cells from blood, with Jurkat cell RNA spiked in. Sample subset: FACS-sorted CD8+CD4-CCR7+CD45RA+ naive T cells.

CDR3 region: CASSHSTGVQEAQYF. DNA of the CDR3: TGCGCCAGCAGCCATTCGACAGGCGTCCAAGAGGCCCAGTACTTC. This chain uses TRBV4-3 with TRBJ2-5; weak D call: TRBD1 (6 bases). The germline CDR1 and CDR2 sequences are LGHNA and YSLEER. The CDR3 is 15 amino acids.